Shown below are 16 T cell receptor beta chains from a single sample sequenced in a study of blood T cell repertoires in COVID-19. Assay used: immunoSEQ multiplex PCR; TCRdb lists only in-frame clones, some missing. The sample carries fewer than 35,000 clones, 85% to 90% recorded once. The sample taken for sequencing was peripheral blood. These receptors originate from a man aged 55 to 69 with active COVID-19.

This clone has just a few counts. V and J are TRBV7-9 and TRBJ2-1, with TRBD2 matching 9 bases. V gave up 5 bases and J gave up 12 bases; unmatched junction bases: 14. Per germline, CDR1 SEHNR and CDR2 FQNEAQ (reference sequence). The CDR3 totals 15 residues. CDR3 in DNA: TGTGCCAGCAGCCCTGTGGCTAGCGGGGCCGGGGGGCAGTTCTTC. Translated, it gives CASSPVASGAGGQFF.

The rearrangement links TRBV6-1 to TRBJ1-5; D remains unclear. The CDR3 totals 14 residues. The V end lost 2 bases, the J end lost 0 bases, and 5 bases lay between the germline ends. CDR1 is MNHNS, CDR2 SASEGT, per germline. The chain's CDR3 is CASSEQYSNQPQHF. CDR3 bases: TGTGCCAGCAGTGAACAGTATAGCAATCAGCCCCAGCATTTT.

The V call is TRBV19, the J call TRBJ1-2; TRBD1 matches at 7 bases. The CDR3 is 15 residues long. The J segment lost 2 bases and the V segment lost 1 base, leaving 4 bases of the junction unmatched. Germline lookup yields CDR1 LNHDA and CDR2 SQIVND (reference sequence). The CDR3 loop reads CASSIVMTGNYGYTF. In DNA form, the CDR3 reads TGTGCCAGTAGTATAGTTATGACAGGGAACTATGGCTACACCTTC.

The genes are TRBV7-9 and TRBJ1-1; TRBD1 is a possible D gene (6 bases). The CDR3 loop spans 14 amino acids. Germline values: CDR1 SEHNR, CDR2 FQNEAQ (reference sequence). The ends were cut back, 1 base at V and 3 bases at J, with 9 bases in the middle. CDR3 protein: CASSLVGGDTEAFF. CDR3 DNA: TGTGCCAGCAGCTTAGTTGGGGGCGACACTGAAGCTTTCTTT. Looking up the rest from reference TRBV7-9 and TRBJ1-1 gives the full variable domain: DTGVSQNPRHKITKRGQNVTFRCDPISEHNRLYWYRQTLGQGPEFLTYFQNEAQLEKSRLLSDRFSAERPKGSFSTLEIQRTEQGDSAMYLCASSLVGGDTEAFFGQGTRLTVV.

J is TRBJ2-5 and V is TRBV3-1 (or the pseudogene TRBV3-2); 7 bases line up with TRBD2. The V gene end was trimmed by 0 bases and the J gene end by 4 bases; junction bases not matched to a gene: 14. This CDR3 spans 18 amino acids. Germline V gene lookup returns CDR1 LGHDT and CDR2 YNNKEL (reference sequence). CDR3 residues: CASSQDRLAVGYGETQYF. The CDR3 DNA follows: TGTGCCAGCAGCCAAGATCGTCTAGCGGTTGGATATGGAGAGACCCAGTACTTC.

CDR3 sequence: CASSLAGGVGNEQFF. CDR3 coding DNA: TGTGCCAGCAGCTTAGCAGGAGGGGTTGGGAATGAGCAGTTCTTC. V gene TRBV13 combines with J gene TRBJ2-1; tentatively, D is TRBD2 (6 bases). Trimming left V 1 base short and J 7 bases short, with 14 bases between. This CDR3 is built from 15 residues. The germline V gene encodes CDR1 PRHDT and CDR2 FYEKMQ (reference sequence). Together with reference TRBV13 and TRBJ2-1, the CDR3 gives the full variable domain: AAGVIQSPRHLIKEKRETATLKCYPIPRHDTVYWYQQGPGQDPQFLISFYEKMQSDKGSIPDRFSAQQFSDYHSELNMSSLELGDSALYFCASSLAGGVGNEQFFGPGTRLTVL.

The chain combines TRBV4-3 with TRBJ1-1; tentative D call: TRBD1 (6 bases). Germline CDR1 LGHNA, CDR2 YSLEER. This CDR3 region has 14 residues. The V gene lost 5 bases and the J gene lost 4 bases, with 14 bases spanning the gap. Here the CDR3 reads CASSGRGGGTEAFF. The CDR3 DNA reads TGCGCCAGCAGCGGCAGGGGTGGGGGCACTGAAGCTTTCTTT.

This rearrangement joins TRBV2 to TRBJ2-1; 9 bases align to TRBD1. V gave up 3 bases and J gave up 7 bases; unmatched junction bases: 7. The length of the CDR3 is 15 residues. CDR1 and CDR2 from the germline V gene are SNHLY and FYNNEI. The CDR3 is CASSEQDRGLNEQFF. The CDR3, as DNA: TGTGCCAGCAGTGAGCAGGACAGGGGTTTAAATGAGCAGTTCTTC.

The chain is built from TRBV29-1 and TRBJ2-1; 7 nucleotides match TRBD1. The CDR3 has 13 amino acids. CDR1 is SQVTM, CDR2 ANQGSEA, per germline. Unmatched junction bases numbered 12, after V lost 7 bases and J lost 9 bases. CDR3 sequence reads: CSGIRGRFSEQFF. The CDR3 DNA sequence: TGCAGCGGAATAAGGGGGCGCTTTAGTGAGCAGTTCTTC.

In this sample, this clone turned up once. V is TRBV5-5 and J is TRBJ2-2; TRBD1 agrees at 8 bases. The CDR3 is 15 amino acids. After removal of 9 bases from V and 5 bases from J, the junction contained 12 bases not matched to a gene. In germline, CDR1 is SGHKS, CDR2 YYEKEE (reference sequence). The CDR3 sequence is CATTGQAVSTGELFF. The CDR3 nucleotides read TGTGCCACTACGGGACAGGCGGTCTCTACCGGGGAGCTGTTTTTT.

The genes are TRBV27 and TRBJ2-7; D is undetermined. The CDR3 runs 14 residues. V was pared by 6 bases and J by 2 bases, with 14 bases between. CDR1 MNHEY and CDR2 SMNVEV come from the germline V gene (reference sequence). The CDR3 reads CASRDIFGTYEQYF. The CDR3 bases are TGTGCCAGCAGAGACATATTTGGTACCTACGAGCAGTACTTC.

The V and J genes are TRBV18 and TRBJ1-1; D not resolved. The germline V gene has CDR1 KGHSH and CDR2 LQKENI. V was cut by 1 base and J by 7 bases, with 7 bases left in between. This CDR3 comprises 12 residues. The CDR3 reads CASSPLRGEAFF. In DNA form, the CDR3 reads TGTGCCAGCTCACCACTACGCGGTGAAGCTTTCTTT.

The chain links TRBV24-1 to TRBJ2-1, with 10 bases fitting TRBD2. Germline V gene data show CDR1 as KGHDR and CDR2 as SFDVKD. V gave up 6 bases and J gave up 0 bases; unmatched junction bases: 19. The CDR3 is 21 amino acids. CDR3 in amino acids: CATSTGPRASGGRGSYNEQFF. The CDR3 DNA reads as TGTGCCACCAGTACGGGTCCCCGGGCTAGCGGGGGCCGGGGCTCCTACAATGAGCAGTTCTTC.

The chain has TRBV7-2 and TRBJ2-2, with D possibly being TRBD2 (5 bases). Looked up from germline, CDR1 is SGHTA and CDR2 is FQGNSA. The V and J ends lost 5 bases and 7 bases respectively, with 17 bases between them. CDR3 length: 15 residues. CDR3 loop: CASSPGSTRVGELFF. DNA for the CDR3: TGTGCCAGCAGCCCCGGCTCTACTAGGGTCGGGGAGCTGTTTTTT.

CDR3 coding DNA: TGTGCCAGCAGTTACGAGGGTTCCTACGAGCAGTACTTC. Translation: CASSYEGSYEQYF. The rearrangement links TRBV6-5 to TRBJ2-7; D perhaps matches TRBD2 (5 bases). In germline, CDR1 is MNHEY, CDR2 SVGAGI. This CDR3 region has 13 residues. V lost 2 bases to trimming and J lost 1 base, with 6 bases between them.

The V gene is TRBV28, the J gene TRBJ1-1, with a possible D match to TRBD1 (5 bases). Germline V gene sequence: CDR1 MDHEN, CDR2 SYDVKM. The CDR3 sequence is 13 residues long. V gave up 8 bases and J gave up 5 bases, with 15 bases separating them. In nucleotides, the CDR3 is TGTGCCAGCCGACCTGACAGTTTGACTGAAGCTTTCTTT. Translating it yields CASRPDSLTEAFF.